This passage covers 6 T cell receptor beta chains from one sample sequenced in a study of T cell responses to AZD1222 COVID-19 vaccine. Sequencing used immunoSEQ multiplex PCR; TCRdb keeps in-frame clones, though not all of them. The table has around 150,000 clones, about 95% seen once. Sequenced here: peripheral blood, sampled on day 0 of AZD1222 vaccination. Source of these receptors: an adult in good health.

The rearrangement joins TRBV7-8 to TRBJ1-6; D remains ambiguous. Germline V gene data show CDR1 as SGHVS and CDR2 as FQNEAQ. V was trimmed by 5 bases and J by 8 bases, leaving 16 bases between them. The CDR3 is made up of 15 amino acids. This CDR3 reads CASSLSIPEDSPLHF. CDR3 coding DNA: TGTGCCAGCAGCCTCTCGATCCCTGAGGATTCACCCCTCCACTTT. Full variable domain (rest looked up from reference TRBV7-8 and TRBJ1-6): GAGVSQSPRYKVAKRGQDVALRCDPISGHVSLFWYQQALGQGPEFLTYFQNEAQLDKSGLPSDRFFAERPEGSVSTLKIQRTQQEDSAVYLCASSLSIPEDSPLHFGNGTRLTVT.

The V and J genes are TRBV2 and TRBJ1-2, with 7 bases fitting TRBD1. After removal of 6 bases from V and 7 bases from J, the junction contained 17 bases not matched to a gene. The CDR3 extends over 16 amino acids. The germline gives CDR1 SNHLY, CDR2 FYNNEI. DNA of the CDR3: TGTGCCAGCAGGGAGGGACAGCTAAATCTGCCGAGTGGCTACACCTTC. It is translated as CASREGQLNLPSGYTF.

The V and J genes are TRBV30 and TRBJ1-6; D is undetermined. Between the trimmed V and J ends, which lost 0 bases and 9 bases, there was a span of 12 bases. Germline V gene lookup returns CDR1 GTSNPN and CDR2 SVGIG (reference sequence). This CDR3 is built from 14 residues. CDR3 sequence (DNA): TGTGCCTGGAGTGTACTGGGCAGTAGTTCACCCCTCCACTTT. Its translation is CAWSVLGSSSPLHF.

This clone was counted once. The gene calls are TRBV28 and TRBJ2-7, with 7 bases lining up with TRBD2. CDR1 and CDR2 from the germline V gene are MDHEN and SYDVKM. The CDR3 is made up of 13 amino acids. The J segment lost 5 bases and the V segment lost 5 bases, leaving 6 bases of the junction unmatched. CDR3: CASSLAGVNEQYF. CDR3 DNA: TGTGCCAGCAGTCTCGCGGGAGTAAACGAGCAGTACTTC. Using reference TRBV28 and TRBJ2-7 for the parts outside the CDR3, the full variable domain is DVKVTQSSRYLVKRTGEKVFLECVQDMDHENMFWYRQDPGLGLRLIYFSYDVKMKEKGDIPEGYSVSREKKERFSLILESASTNQTSMYLCASSLAGVNEQYFGPGTRLTVT.

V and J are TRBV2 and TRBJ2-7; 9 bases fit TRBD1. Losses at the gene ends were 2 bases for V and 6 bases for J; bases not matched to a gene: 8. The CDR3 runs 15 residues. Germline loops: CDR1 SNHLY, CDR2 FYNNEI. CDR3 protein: CASSERRGQGSEQYF. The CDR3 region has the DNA TGTGCCAGCAGTGAAAGGAGGGGACAGGGATCCGAGCAGTACTTC.

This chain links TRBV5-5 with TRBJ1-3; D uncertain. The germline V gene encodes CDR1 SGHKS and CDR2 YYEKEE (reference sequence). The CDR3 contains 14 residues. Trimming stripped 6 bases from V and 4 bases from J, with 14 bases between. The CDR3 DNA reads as TGTGCCAGCACCCTGAGGGCTAGCGGAAACACCATATATTTT. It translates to CASTLRASGNTIYF.